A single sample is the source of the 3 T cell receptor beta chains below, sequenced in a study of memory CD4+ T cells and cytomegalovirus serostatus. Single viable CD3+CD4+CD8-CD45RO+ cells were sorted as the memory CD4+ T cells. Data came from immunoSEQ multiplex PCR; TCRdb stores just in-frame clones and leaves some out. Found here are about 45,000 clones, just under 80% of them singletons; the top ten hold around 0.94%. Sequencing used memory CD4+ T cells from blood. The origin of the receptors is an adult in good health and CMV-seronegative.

The CDR3 is CASSRQHQETQYF. The CDR3 nucleotides are TGCGCCAGCAGCCGACAGCACCAAGAGACCCAGTACTTC. The rearrangement uses TRBV4-3 and TRBJ2-5, with D possibly TRBD1 on 5 matching bases. CDR1 and CDR2 from the germline V gene are LGHNA and YSLEER. The germline V and J ends were trimmed by 4 bases and 0 bases, with 6 bases remaining between them. The CDR3 extends over 13 amino acids.

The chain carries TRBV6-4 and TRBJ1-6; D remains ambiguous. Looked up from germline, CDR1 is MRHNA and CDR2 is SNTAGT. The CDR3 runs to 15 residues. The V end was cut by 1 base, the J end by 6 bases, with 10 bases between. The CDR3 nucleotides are TGTGCCAGCAGTGACTTGCCAAACCTTAATTCACCCCTCCACTTT. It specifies CASSDLPNLNSPLHF.

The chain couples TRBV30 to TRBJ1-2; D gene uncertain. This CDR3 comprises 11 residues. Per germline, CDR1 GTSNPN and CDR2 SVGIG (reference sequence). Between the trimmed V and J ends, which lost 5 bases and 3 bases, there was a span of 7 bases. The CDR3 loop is CAWGIYYGYTF. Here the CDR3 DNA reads TGTGCCTGGGGGATCTACTATGGCTACACCTTC.